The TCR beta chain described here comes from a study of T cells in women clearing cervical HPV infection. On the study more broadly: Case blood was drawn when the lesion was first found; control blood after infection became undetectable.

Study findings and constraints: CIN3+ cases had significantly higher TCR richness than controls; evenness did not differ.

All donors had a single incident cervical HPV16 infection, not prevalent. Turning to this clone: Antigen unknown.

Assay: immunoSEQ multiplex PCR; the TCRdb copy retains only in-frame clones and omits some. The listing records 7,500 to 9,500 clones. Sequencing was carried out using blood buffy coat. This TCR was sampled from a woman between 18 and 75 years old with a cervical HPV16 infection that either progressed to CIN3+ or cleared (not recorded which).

CDR3 in amino acids: CASMDGTRSYEQYF. The CDR3 DNA, read in part, is TGCGCCAGCATGGACGGGACTAGGTCCTACGAG. V is TRBV10-1 and J is TRBJ2-7; 8 nucleotides line up with TRBD2. Read coverage stops 3 residues before the CDR3 terminus; the germline J gene supplies the remainder. The CDR3 length is 14 residues. Germline V gene lookup returns CDR1 WNHNN and CDR2 SYGVQD (reference sequence). Losses at the gene ends were 7 bases for V and 1 base for J; bases not matched to a gene: 6.